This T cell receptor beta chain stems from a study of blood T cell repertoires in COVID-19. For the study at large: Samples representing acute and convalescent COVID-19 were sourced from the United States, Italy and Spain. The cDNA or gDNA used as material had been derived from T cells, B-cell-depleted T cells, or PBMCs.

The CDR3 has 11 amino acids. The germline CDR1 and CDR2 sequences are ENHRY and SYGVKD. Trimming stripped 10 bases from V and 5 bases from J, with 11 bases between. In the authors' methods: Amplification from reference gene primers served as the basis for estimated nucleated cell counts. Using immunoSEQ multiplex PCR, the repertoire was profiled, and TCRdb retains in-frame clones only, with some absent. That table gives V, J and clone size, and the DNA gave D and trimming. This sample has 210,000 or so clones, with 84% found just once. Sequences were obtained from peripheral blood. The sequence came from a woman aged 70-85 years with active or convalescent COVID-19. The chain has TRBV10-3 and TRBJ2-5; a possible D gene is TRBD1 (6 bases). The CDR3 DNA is TGTGCCACACAGGGAACCGAGACCCAGTACTTC. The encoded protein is CATQGTETQYF.